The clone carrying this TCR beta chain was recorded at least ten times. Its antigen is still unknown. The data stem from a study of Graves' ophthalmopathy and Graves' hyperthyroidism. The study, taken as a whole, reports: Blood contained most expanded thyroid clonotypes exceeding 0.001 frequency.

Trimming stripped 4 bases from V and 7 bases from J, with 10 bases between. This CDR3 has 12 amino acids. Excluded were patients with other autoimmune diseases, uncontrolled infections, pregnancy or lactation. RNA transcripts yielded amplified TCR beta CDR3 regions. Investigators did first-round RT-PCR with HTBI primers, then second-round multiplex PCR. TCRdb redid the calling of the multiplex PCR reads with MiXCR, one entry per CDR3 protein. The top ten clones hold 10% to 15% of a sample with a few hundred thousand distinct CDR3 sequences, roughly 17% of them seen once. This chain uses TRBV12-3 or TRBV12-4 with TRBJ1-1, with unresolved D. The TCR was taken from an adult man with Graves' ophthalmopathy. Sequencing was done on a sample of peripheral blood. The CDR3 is CASSSPPGEAFF. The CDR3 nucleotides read TGTGCCAGCAGTTCCCCTCCAGGTGAAGCTTTCTTT.